This T cell receptor beta chain was recorded in a study of T cell responses to AZD1222 COVID-19 vaccine. TCRdb's table, derived via immunoSEQ multiplex PCR, lists solely in-frame clones and lacks some. The table has about 53,000 clones, roughly 83% seen once. This CDR3 spans 11 amino acids. Per germline, CDR1 DFQATT and CDR2 SNEGSKA (reference sequence). The V end was cut by 5 bases, the J end by 11 bases, with 15 bases between. The sequences come from peripheral blood, collected on day 0 of AZD1222 vaccination. The chain joins TRBV20-1 to TRBJ1-1; a weak D match, TRBD1 (6 bases). The TCR comes from an adult in good health. This CDR3 reads CSAPLGGAAFF. The CDR3 bases are TGCAGTGCTCCACTGGGGGGGGCGGCTTTCTTT.